This TCR beta chain was obtained from a study of blood T cell repertoires in COVID-19. Study details: Samples came from the United States, Italy and Spain, spanning acute and convalescent COVID-19. The cDNA or gDNA used as material had been derived from T cells, B-cell-depleted T cells, or PBMCs.

Germline CDR1 WNHNN, CDR2 SYGVQD (reference sequence). Trimming pared 10 bases from V and 4 bases from J, leaving 4 bases between. The CDR3 loop spans 9 amino acids. Authors' methods: From reference gene primer amplification, estimates of nucleated cell counts were derived. The repertoire was sequenced with immunoSEQ multiplex PCR; TCRdb's copy has only in-frame clones and lacks some. V, J and clone size are taken as reported in that table, and D and trimming were inferred from the DNA itself. Of roughly 110,000 clones in the sample, about 88% were seen once. Material for sequencing was peripheral blood. The chain uses TRBV10-1 and TRBJ1-2, with D hard to call. This TCR derives from a woman aged 70-85 years who had recovered from COVID-19. CDR3 DNA sequence: TGCGCCACCCTCTATGGCTACACCTTC. This encodes CATLYGYTF.